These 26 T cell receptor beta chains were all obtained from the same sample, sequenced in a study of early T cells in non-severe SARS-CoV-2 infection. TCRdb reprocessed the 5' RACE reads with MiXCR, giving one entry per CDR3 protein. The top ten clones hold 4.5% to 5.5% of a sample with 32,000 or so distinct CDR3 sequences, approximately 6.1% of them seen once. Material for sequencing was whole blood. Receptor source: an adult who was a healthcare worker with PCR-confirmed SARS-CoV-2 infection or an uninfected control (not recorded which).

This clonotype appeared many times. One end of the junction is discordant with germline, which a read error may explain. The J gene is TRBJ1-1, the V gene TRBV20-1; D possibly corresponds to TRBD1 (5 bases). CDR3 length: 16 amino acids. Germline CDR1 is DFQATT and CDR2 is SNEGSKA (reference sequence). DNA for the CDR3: TGCAGTGCTCAGAACCCTCTAGACAGATCGAACACTGAAGTTTTCTTT. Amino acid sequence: CSAQNPLDRSNTEVFF.

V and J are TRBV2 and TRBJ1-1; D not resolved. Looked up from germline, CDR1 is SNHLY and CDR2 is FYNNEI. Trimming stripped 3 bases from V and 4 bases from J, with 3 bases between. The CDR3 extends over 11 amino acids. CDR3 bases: TGTGCCAGCAGTGAGAGCACTGAAGCTTTCTTT. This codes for CASSESTEAFF.

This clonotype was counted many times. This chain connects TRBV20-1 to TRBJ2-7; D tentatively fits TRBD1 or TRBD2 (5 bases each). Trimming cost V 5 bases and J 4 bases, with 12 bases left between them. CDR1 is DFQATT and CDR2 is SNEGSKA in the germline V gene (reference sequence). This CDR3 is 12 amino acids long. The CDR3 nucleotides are TGCAGTGCTCAAAGGGACGGATACGAGCAGTACTTC. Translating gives CSAQRDGYEQYF.

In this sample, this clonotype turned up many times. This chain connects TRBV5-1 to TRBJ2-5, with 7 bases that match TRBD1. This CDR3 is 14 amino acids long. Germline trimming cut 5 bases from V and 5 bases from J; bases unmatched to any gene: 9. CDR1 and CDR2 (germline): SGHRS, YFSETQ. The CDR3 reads CASRLTGNLETQYF. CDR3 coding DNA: TGCGCCAGCAGGTTGACAGGGAATTTGGAGACCCAGTACTTC. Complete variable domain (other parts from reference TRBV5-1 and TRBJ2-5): KAGVTQTPRYLIKTRGQQVTLSCSPISGHRSVSWYQQTPGQGLQFLFEYFSETQRNKGNFPGRFSGRQFSNSRSEMNVSTLELGDSALYLCASRLTGNLETQYFGPGTRLLVL.

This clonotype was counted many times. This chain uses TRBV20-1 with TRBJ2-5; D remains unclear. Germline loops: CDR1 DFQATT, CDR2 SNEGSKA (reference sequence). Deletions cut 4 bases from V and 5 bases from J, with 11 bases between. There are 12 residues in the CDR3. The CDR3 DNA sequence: TGCAGTGCTATAATGGGTTACGAGACCCAGTACTTC. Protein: CSAIMGYETQYF.

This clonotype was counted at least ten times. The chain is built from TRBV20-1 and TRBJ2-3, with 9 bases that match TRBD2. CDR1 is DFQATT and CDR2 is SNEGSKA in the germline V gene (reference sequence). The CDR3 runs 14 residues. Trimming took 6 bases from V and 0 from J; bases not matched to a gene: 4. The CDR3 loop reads CSALTSGSTDTQYF. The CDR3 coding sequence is TGCAGTGCCCTGACTAGCGGTAGCACAGATACGCAGTATTTT.

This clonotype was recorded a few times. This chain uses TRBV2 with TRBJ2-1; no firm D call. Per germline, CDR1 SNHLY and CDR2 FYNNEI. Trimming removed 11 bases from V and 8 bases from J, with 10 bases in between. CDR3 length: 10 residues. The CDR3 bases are TGTGCCGTCAGTAGGGATGAGCAGTTCTTC. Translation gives CAVSRDEQFF.

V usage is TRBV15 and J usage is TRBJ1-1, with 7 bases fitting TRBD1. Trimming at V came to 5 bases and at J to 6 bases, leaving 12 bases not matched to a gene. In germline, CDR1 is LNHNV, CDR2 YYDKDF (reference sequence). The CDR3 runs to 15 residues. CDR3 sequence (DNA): TGTGCCACCAGCCTGAGGGGGCCCTCGGGGGCTGAAGCTTTCTTT. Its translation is CATSLRGPSGAEAFF.

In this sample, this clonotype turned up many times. The CDR3 loop is CASGFPEGYNSPLHF. The DNA of the CDR3 is TGTGCTAGTGGCTTCCCGGAAGGCTATAATTCACCCCTCCACTTT. The J gene is TRBJ1-6, the V gene TRBV12-5; no definite D call. V lost 6 bases and J 3 bases, leaving 12 bases between the germline ends. Per the germline V gene, CDR1 is LGHNT and CDR2 is FRNRAP. The length of the CDR3 is 15 residues.

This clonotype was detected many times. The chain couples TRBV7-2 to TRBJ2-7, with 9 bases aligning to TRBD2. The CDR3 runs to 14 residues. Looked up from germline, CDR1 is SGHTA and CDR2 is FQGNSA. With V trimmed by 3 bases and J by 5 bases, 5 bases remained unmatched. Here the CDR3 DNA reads TGTGCCAGCAGCTTGGTTAGCGGGAGCGACGAGCAGTACTTC. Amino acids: CASSLVSGSDEQYF. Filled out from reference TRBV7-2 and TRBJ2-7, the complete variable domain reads GAGVSQSPSNKVTEKGKDVELRCDPISGHTALYWYRQSLGQGLEFLIYFQGNSAPDKSGLPSDRFSAERTGGSVSTLTIQRTQQEDSAVYLCASSLVSGSDEQYFGPGTRLTVT.

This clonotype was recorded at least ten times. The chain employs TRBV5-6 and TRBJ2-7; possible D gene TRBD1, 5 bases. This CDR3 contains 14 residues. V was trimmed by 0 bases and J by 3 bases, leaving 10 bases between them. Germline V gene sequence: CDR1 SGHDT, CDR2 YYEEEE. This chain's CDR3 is CASSLGRAGYEQYF. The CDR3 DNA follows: TGTGCCAGCAGCTTGGGCAGGGCCGGCTACGAGCAGTACTTC. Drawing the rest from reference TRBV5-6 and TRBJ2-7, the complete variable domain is DAGVTQSPTHLIKTRGQQVTLRCSPKSGHDTVSWYQQALGQGPQFIFQYYEEEERQRGNFPDRFSGHQFPNYSSELNVNALLLGDSALYLCASSLGRAGYEQYFGPGTRLTVT.

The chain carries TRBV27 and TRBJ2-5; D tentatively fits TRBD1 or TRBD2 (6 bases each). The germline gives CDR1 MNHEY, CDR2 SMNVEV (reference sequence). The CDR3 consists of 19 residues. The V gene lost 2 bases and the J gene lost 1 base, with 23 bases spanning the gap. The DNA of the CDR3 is TGTGCCAGCAGTTTAACAGCCAGGGGAGGTGGCCCCCTCCAAGAGACCCAGTACTTC. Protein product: CASSLTARGGGPLQETQYF.

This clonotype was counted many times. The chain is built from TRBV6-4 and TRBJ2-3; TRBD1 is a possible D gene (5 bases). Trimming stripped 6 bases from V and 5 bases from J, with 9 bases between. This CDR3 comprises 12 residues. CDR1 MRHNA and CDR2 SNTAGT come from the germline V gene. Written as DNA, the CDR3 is TGTGCCAGCAGCCCAACAGGAGATACGCAGTATTTT. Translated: CASSPTGDTQYF.

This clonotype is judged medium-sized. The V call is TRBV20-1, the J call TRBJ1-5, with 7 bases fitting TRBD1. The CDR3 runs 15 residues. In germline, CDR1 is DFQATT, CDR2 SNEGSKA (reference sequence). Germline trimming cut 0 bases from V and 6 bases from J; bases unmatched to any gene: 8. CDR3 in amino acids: CSARDLTGDIQPQHF. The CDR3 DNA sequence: TGCAGTGCTAGAGATCTAACAGGGGATATTCAGCCCCAGCATTTT.

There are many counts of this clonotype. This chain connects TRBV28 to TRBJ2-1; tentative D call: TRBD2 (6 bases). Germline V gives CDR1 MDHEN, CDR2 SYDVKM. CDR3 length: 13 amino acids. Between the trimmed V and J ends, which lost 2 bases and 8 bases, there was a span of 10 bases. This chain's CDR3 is CASSLNSGDEQFF. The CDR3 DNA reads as TGTGCCAGCAGTTTAAATAGCGGCGATGAGCAGTTCTTC.

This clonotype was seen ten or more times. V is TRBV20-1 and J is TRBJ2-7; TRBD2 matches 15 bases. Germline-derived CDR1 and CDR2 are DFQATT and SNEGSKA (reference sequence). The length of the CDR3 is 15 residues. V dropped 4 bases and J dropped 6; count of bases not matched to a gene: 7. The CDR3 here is CSAIPRTSGRAEQYF. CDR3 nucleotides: TGCAGTGCTATTCCACGGACTAGCGGGAGGGCCGAGCAGTACTTC.

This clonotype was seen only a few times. The CDR3 region has the DNA TGTGCCAGCAGTGAAGGGAGCGGGGCCAACGTCCTGACTTTC. Amino acids: CASSEGSGANVLTF. The chain combines TRBV6-4 with TRBJ2-6; TRBD2 is a possible D gene (5 bases). With 3 bases removed from V and 4 bases from J, the gap between germline ends came to 7 bases. This CDR3 is 14 amino acids long. Germline CDR1 reads MRHNA; CDR2 reads SNTAGT.

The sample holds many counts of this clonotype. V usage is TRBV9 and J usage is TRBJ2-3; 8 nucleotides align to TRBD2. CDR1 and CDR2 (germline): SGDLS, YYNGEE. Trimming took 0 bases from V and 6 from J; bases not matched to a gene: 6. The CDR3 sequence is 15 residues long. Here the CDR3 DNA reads TGTGCCAGCAGCGTAGGAAGCGGGAGCGCGGATACGCAGTATTTT. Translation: CASSVGSGSADTQYF.

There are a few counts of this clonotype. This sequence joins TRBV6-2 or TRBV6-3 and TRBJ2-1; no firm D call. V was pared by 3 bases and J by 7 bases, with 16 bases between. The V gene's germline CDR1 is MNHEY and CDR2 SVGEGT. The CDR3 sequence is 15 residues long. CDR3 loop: CASSYSRSLSNEQFF. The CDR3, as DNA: TGTGCCAGCAGTTATTCCCGGAGCCTAAGTAATGAGCAGTTCTTC.

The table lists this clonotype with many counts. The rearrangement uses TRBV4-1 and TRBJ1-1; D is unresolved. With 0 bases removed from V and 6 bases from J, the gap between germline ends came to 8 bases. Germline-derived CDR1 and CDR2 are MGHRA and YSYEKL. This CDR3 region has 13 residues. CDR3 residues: CASSQDLYPEAFF. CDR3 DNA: TGCGCCAGCAGCCAAGATTTGTATCCTGAAGCTTTCTTT.

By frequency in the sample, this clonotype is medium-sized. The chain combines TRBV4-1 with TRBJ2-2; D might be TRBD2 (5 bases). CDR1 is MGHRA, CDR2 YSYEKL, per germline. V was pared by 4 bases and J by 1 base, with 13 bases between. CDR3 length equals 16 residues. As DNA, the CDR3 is TGCGCCAGCAGCCGCTGGACTGGCCAGAACACCGGGGAGCTGTTTTTT. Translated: CASSRWTGQNTGELFF.

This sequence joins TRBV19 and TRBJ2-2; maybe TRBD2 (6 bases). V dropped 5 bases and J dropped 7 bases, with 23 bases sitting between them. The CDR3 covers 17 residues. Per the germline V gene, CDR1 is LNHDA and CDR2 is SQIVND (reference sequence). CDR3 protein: CASSQPGSKQRVGELFF. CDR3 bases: TGTGCCAGTAGTCAGCCGGGCAGCAAACAGCGGGTCGGGGAGCTGTTTTTT.

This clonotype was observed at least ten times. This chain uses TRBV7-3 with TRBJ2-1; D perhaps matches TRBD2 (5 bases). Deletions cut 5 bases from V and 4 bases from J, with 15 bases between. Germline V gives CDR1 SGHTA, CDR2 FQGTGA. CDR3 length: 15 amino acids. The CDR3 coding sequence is TGTGCCAGCAGCCCGACCAGTGGCGGGTACAATGAGCAGTTCTTC. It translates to CASSPTSGGYNEQFF. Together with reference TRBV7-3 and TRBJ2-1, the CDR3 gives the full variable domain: GAGVSQTPSNKVTEKGKYVELRCDPISGHTALYWYRQSLGQGPEFLIYFQGTGAADDSGLPNDRFFAVRPEGSVSTLKIQRTERGDSAVYLCASSPTSGGYNEQFFGPGTRLTVL.

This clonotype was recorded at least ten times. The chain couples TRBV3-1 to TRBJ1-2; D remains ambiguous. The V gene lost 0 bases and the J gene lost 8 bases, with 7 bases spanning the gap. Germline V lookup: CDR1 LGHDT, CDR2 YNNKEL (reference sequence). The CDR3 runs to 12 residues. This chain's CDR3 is CASSQDGKGYTF. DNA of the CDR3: TGTGCCAGCAGCCAAGATGGAAAGGGCTACACCTTC.

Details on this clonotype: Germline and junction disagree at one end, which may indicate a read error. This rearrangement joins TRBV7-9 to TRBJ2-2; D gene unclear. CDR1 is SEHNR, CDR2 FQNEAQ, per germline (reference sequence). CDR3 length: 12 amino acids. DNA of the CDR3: TGTGCCAGCAGTTTAGGTCGAGTGGAGCTGTTTTTT. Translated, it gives CASSLGRVELFF.

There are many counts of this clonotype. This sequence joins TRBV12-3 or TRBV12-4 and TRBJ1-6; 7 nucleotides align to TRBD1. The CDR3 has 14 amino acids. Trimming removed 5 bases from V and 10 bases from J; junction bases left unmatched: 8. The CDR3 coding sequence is TGTGCCAGCAGTCTCGGACAGGAACGATCACCCCTCCACTTT. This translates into CASSLGQERSPLHF.